Below, 8 T cell receptor beta chains from the same sample are listed, as sequenced in a study of T-cell reconstitution after alpha-beta-depleted transplantation in children. Preparation of the TCRbeta library was carried out with unique molecular identifiers. One entry per CDR3 protein, called by TCRdb with MiXCR from the PCR reads. The data show hundreds of thousands of distinct CDR3 sequences, roughly 13% seen once. Sequences were derived from PBMCs, mostly from graft donor cells, sampled 360 days after TCRalphabeta/CD19-depleted stem cell transplant. The receptor source for this set is a male patient between 10 and 17 years old who had a stem cell transplant for acute myeloid leukemia, so the T cells may come from the graft donor.

This clonotype was counted a few times. This rearrangement joins TRBV6-2 or TRBV6-3 to TRBJ1-3, with D possibly TRBD1 on 5 matching bases. V gave up 5 bases and J gave up 2 bases, with 16 bases separating them. The germline V gene encodes CDR1 MNHEY and CDR2 SVGEGT. The CDR3 length is 16 residues. This chain's CDR3 is CASSDFGTVAGNTIYF. CDR3 nucleotides: TGTGCCAGCAGTGACTTCGGGACGGTGGCTGGAAACACCATATATTTT.

The chain couples TRBV7-2 to TRBJ2-1, with TRBD1 matching over 9 bases. The CDR3 is 16 amino acids. From germline, CDR1 is SGHTA and CDR2 FQGNSA. The junction had 13 bases not matched to a gene; V was cut back by 6 bases and J by 7 bases. As DNA, the CDR3 is TGTGCCAGCAGGGTCCGGTTCCGACAGGGGGGGAATGAGCAGTTCTTC. This gives the protein CASRVRFRQGGNEQFF.

This clonotype was counted between two and nine times. The chain combines TRBV25-1 with TRBJ2-3, with D perhaps matching TRBD2 (5 bases). CDR1 is MGHDK, CDR2 SYGVNS, per germline. V lost 3 bases to trimming and J lost 3 bases, with 10 bases between them. The CDR3 has 14 residues. The chain's CDR3 is CASSDSPGTDTQYF. The CDR3 DNA reads TGTGCCAGCAGTGACTCCCCGGGAACAGATACGCAGTATTTT.

This clonotype was observed a few times. This chain links TRBV19 with TRBJ2-1, with 12 bases aligning to TRBD2. The CDR3 sequence is 14 residues long. The germline V gene has CDR1 LNHDA and CDR2 SQIVND (reference sequence). After removal of 6 bases from V and 7 bases from J, the junction contained 4 bases not matched to a gene. CDR3 sequence: CASSGLAGPNEQFF. CDR3 nucleotide sequence: TGTGCCAGTAGCGGACTAGCGGGGCCTAATGAGCAGTTCTTC.

This clonotype was detected only a few times. The rearrangement joins TRBV7-2 to TRBJ2-3; D is perhaps TRBD2 (6 bases). CDR3 length equals 15 residues. Germline assignment: CDR1 SGHTA and CDR2 FQGNSA. With 3 bases removed from V and 5 bases from J, the gap between germline ends came to 15 bases. CDR3 in amino acids: CASSFDRRDGDTQYF. CDR3 DNA sequence: TGTGCCAGCAGCTTCGATCGGCGGGATGGAGATACGCAGTATTTT.

This clonotype has ten or more counts. The chain joins TRBV3-1 to TRBJ2-1; D is perhaps TRBD1 or TRBD2 (5 bases each). This CDR3 contains 14 residues. The germline V gene encodes CDR1 LGHDT and CDR2 YNNKEL (reference sequence). The V end lost 1 base, the J end lost 11 bases, and 15 bases lay between the germline ends. This CDR3 is CASSQVVEGRKQFF. In nucleotides, the CDR3 is TGTGCCAGCAGCCAAGTCGTTGAGGGACGGAAGCAGTTCTTC.

The table lists this clonotype with a few counts. The chain uses TRBV7-9 and TRBJ1-1; D gene unclear. Trimming took 1 base from V and 7 from J, leaving 10 bases between them. The CDR3 is 13 amino acids. Germline CDR1 reads SEHNR; CDR2 reads FQNEAQ (reference sequence). This CDR3 reads CASSLVGGREAFF. CDR3 in DNA: TGTGCCAGCAGCTTAGTGGGCGGACGTGAAGCTTTCTTT.

This clonotype showed up just a few times. This chain links TRBV18 with TRBJ2-1, with a weak D call TRBD2 (5 bases). CDR1 is KGHSH, CDR2 LQKENI, per germline. V lost 2 bases, J lost 13 bases, and 30 bases lay in between. The CDR3 has 18 residues. The CDR3 sequence is CASSPKDMASGSARPQFF. CDR3 coding DNA: TGTGCCAGCTCACCAAAAGATATGGCGTCGGGGTCAGCAAGGCCCCAGTTCTTC.